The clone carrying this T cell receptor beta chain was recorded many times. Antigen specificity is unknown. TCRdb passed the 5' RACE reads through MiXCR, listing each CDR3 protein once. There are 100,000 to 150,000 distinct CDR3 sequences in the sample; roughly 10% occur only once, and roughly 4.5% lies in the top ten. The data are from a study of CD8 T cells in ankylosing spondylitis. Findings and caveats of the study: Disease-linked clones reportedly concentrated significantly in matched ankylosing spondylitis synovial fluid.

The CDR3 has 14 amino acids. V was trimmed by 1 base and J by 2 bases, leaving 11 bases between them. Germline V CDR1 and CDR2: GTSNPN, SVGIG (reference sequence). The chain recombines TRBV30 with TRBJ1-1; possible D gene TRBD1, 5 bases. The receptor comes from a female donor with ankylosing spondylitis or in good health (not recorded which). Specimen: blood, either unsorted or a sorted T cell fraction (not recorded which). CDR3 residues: CAWSGGGGNTEAFF. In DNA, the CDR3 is TGTGCCTGGAGTGGCGGGGGAGGTAACACTGAAGCTTTCTTT.